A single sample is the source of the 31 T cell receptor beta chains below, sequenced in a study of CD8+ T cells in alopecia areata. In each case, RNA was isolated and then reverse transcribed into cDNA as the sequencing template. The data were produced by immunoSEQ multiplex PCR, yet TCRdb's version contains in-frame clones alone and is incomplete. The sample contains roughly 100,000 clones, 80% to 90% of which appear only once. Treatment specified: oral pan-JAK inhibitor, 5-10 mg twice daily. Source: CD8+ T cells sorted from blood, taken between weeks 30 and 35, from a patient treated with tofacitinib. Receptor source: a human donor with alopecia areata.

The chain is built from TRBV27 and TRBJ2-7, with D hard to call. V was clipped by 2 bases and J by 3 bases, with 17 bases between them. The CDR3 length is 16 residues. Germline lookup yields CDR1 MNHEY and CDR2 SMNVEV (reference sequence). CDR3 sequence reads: CASSLQPPDIFYEQYF. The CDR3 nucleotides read TGTGCCAGCAGTTTACAGCCCCCTGACATCTTCTACGAGCAGTACTTC.

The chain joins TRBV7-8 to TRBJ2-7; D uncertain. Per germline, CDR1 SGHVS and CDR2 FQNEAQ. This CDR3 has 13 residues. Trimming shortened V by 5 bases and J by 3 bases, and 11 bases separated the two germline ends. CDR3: CASSPLPYYEQYF. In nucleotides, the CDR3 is TGTGCCAGCAGCCCCCTGCCTTACTACGAGCAGTACTTC.

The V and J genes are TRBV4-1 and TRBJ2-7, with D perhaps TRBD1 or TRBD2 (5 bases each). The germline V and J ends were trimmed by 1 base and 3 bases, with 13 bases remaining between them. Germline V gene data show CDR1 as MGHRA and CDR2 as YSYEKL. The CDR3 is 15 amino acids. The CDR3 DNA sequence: TGCGCCAGCAGCCAAGGGGACGGATTATACTACGAGCAGTACTTC. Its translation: CASSQGDGLYYEQYF.

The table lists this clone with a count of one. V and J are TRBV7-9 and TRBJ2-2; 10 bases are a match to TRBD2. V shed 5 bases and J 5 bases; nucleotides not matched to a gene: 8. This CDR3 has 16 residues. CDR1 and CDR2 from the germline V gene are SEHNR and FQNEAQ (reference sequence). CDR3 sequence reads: CASSPDGTSETGELFF. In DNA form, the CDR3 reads TGTGCCAGCAGCCCCGACGGGACTAGCGAAACCGGGGAGCTGTTTTTT.

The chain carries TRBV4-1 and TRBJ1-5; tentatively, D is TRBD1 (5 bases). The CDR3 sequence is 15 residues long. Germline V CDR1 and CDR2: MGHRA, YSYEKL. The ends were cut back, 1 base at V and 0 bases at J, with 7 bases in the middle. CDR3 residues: CASSQGGYSNQPQHF. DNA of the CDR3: TGCGCCAGCAGCCAAGGGGGGTATAGCAATCAGCCCCAGCATTTT.

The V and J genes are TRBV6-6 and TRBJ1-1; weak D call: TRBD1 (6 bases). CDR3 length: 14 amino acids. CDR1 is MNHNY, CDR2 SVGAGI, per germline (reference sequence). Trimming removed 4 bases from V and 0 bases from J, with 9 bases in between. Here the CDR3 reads CASSSHRVNTEAFF. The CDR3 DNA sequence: TGTGCCAGCAGTTCCCACAGGGTGAACACTGAAGCTTTCTTT.

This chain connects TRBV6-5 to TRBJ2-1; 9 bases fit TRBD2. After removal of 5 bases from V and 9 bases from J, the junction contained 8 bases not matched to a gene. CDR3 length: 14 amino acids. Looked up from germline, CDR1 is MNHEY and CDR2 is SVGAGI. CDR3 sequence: CASSVAGGPIEQFF. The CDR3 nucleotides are TGTGCCAGCAGTGTGGCGGGGGGGCCCATTGAGCAGTTCTTC.

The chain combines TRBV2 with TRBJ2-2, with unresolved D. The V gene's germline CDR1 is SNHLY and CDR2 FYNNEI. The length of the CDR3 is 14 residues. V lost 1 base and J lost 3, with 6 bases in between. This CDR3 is CASSEGHDTGELFF. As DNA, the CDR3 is TGTGCCAGCAGTGAAGGACACGACACCGGGGAGCTGTTTTTT. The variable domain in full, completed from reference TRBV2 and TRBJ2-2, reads EPEVTQTPSHQVTQMGQEVILRCVPISNHLYFYWYRQILGQKVEFLVSFYNNEISEKSEIFDDQFSVERPDGSNFTLKIRSTKLEDSAMYFCASSEGHDTGELFFGEGSRLTVL.

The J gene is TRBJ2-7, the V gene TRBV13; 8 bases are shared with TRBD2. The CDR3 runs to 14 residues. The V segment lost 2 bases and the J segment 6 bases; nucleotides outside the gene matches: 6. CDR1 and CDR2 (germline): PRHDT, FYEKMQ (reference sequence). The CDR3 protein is CASSLRITSGEQYF. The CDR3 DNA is TGTGCCAGCAGCTTAAGAATAACTAGCGGCGAGCAGTACTTC.

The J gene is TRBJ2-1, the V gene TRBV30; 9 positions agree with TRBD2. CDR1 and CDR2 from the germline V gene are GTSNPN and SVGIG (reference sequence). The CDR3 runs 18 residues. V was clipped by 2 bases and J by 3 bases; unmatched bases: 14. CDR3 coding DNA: TGTGCCTGGAGTCTGAGCGGGAGGTCACAGAGGAGCTACAATGAGCAGTTCTTC. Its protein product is CAWSLSGRSQRSYNEQFF.

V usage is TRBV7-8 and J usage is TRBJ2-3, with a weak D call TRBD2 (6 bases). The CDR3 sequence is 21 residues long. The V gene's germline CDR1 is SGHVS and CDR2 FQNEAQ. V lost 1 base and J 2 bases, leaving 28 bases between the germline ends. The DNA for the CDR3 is TGTGCCAGCAGCTTAGTAGGCGGGGCCCCTTACCGCGATACATACACAGATACGCAGTATTTT. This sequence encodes CASSLVGGAPYRDTYTDTQYF.

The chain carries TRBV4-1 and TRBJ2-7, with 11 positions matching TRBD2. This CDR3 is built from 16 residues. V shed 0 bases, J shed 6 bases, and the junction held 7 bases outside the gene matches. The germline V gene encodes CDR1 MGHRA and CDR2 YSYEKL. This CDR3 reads CASSQDLRLAGFEQYF. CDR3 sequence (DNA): TGCGCCAGCAGCCAAGATCTGAGACTAGCGGGATTCGAGCAGTACTTC.

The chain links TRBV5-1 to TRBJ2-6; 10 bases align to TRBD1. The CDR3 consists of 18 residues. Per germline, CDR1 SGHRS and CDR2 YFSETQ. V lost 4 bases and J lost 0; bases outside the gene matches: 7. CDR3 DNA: TGCGCCAGCAGCGACGGGACAGGGGACCCCTCTGGGGCCAACGTCCTGACTTTC. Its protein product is CASSDGTGDPSGANVLTF.

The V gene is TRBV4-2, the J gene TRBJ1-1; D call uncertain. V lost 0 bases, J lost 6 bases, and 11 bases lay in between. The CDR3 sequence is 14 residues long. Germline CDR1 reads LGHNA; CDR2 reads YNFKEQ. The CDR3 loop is CASSQELVTPEAFF. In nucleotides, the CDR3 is TGTGCCAGCAGCCAAGAGTTGGTAACTCCTGAAGCTTTCTTT.

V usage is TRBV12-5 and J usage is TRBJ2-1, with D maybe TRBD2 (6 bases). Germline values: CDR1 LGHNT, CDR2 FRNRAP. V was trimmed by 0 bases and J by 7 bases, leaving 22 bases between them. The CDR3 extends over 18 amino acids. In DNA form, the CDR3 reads TGTGCTAGTGGTTTGGTCCTAGGTCCCGGGGGAACGGGGAATGAGCAGTTCTTC. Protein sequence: CASGLVLGPGGTGNEQFF.

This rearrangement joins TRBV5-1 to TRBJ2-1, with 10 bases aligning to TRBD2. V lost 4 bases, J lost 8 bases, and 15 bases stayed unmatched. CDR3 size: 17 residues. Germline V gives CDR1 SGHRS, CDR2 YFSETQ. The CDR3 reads CASSLQGLADRSDEQFF. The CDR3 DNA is TGCGCCAGCAGCCTCCAAGGACTAGCGGATAGGTCCGATGAGCAGTTCTTC.

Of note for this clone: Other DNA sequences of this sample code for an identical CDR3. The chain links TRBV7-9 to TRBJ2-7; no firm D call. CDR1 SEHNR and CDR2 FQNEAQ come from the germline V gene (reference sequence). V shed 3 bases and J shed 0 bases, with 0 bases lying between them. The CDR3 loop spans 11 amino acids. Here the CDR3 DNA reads TGTGCCAGCAGCTTCTCCTACGAGCAGTACTTC. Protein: CASSFSYEQYF. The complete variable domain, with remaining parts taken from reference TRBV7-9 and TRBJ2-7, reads DTGVSQNPRHKITKRGQNVTFRCDPISEHNRLYWYRQTLGQGPEFLTYFQNEAQLEKSRLLSDRFSAERPKGSFSTLEIQRTEQGDSAMYLCASSFSYEQYFGPGTRLTVT.

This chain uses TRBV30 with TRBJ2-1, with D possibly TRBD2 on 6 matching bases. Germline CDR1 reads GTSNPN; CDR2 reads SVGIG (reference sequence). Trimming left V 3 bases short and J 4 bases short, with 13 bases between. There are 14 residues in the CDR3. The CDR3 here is CAWSLGSGYNEQFF. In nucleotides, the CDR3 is TGTGCCTGGAGCTTGGGGAGCGGGTACAATGAGCAGTTCTTC.

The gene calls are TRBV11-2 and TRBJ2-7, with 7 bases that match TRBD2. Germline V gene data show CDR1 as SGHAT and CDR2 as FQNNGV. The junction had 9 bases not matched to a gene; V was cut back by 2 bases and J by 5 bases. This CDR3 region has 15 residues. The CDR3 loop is CASSLRASGFHEQYF. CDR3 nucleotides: TGTGCCAGCAGCTTACGGGCTAGCGGATTCCACGAGCAGTACTTC.

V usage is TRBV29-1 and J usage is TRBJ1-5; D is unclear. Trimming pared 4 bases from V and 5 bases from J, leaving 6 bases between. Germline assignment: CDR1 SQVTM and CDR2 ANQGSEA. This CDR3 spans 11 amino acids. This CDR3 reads CSVGNDQPQHF. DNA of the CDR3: TGCAGCGTTGGGAACGATCAGCCCCAGCATTTT.

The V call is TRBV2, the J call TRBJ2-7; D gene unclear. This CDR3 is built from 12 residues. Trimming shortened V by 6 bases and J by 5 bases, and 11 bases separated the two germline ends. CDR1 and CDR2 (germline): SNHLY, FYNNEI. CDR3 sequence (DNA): TGTGCCAGCAGGCCCAGGCGAGACGAGCAGTACTTC. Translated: CASRPRRDEQYF.

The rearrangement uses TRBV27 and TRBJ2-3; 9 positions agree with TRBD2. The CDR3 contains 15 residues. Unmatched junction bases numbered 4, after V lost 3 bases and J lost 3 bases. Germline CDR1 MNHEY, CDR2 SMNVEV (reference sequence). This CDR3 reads CASSFLTSGTDTQYF. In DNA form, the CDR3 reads TGTGCCAGCAGTTTCTTGACTAGCGGAACAGATACGCAGTATTTT.

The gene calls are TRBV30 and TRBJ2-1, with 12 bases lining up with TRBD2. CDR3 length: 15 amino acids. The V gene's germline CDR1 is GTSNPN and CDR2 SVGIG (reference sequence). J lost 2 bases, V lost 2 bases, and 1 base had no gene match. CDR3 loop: CAWSLAGGTYNEQFF. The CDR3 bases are TGTGCCTGGAGTCTAGCGGGAGGGACCTACAATGAGCAGTTCTTC.

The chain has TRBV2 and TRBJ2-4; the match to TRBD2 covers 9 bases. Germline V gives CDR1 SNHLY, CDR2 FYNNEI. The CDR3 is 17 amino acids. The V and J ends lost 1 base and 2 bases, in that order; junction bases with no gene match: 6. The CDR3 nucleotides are TGTGCCAGCAGTGAAGGACGGAGCGGGGGGCCCAAAAACATTCAGTACTTC. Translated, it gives CASSEGRSGGPKNIQYF.

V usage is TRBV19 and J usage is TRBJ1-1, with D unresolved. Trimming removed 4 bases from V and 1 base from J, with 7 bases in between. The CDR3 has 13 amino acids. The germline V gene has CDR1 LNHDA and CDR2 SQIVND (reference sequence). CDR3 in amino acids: CASSNPQNTEAFF. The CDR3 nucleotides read TGTGCCAGTAGTAACCCACAGAACACTGAAGCTTTCTTT.

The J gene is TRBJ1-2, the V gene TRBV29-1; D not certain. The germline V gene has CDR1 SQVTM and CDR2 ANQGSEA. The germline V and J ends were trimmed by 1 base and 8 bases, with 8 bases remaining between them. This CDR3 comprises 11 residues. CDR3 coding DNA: TGCAGCGTTGAAGGGCATTCAGGCTACACCTTC. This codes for CSVEGHSGYTF.

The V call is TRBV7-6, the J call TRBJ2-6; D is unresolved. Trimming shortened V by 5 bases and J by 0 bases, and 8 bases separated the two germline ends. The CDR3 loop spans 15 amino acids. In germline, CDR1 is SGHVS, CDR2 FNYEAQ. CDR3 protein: CASSDSFSGANVLTF. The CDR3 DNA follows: TGTGCCAGCAGCGACTCCTTCTCTGGGGCCAACGTCCTGACTTTC.

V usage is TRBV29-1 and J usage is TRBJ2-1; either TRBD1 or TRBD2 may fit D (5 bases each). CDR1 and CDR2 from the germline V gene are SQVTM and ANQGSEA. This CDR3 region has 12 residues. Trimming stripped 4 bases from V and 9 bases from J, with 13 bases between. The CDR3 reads CSVVRGRGEQFF. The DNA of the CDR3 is TGCAGCGTTGTTAGGGGCCGGGGTGAGCAGTTCTTC.

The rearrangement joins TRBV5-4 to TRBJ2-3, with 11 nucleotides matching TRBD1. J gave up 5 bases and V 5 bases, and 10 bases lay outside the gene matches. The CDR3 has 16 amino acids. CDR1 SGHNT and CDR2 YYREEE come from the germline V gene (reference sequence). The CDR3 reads CASRTAGQGAKDTQYF. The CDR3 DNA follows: TGTGCCAGCAGAACAGCTGGACAGGGGGCAAAAGATACGCAGTATTTT.

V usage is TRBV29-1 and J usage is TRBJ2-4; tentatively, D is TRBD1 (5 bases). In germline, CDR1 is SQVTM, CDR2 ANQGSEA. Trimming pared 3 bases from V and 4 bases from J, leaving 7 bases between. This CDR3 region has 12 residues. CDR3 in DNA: TGCAGCGTTGAGACAGAAAAAAACATTCAGTACTTC. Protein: CSVETEKNIQYF.

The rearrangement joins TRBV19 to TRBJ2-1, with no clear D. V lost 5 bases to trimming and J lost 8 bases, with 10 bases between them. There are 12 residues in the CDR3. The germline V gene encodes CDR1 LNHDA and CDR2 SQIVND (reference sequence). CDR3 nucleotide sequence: TGTGCCAGTAGTGGTGCCTTGGATGAGCAGTTCTTC. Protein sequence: CASSGALDEQFF.